These 25 T cell receptor beta chains originate from one sample sequenced in a study of T cell clonality in common variable immunodeficiency. Clones were read by immunoSEQ multiplex PCR, and TCRdb kept only the in-frame ones, dropping some. The repertoire has approximately 40,000 clones, none seen only once; the ten largest take about 10%. Input material: peripheral blood mononuclear cells. The receptors shown here come from a person aged 18 to 75 in good health.

At least ten counts were recorded for this clone. Incomplete CDR3 DNA: TGTGCCAGCAGCTTCTCTAGCGGGCACACAGATACG. This translates into CASSFSSGHTDT. Given in full, the CDR3 is CASSFSSGHTDTQYF. J is TRBJ2-3 and V is TRBV7-7; 8 positions agree with TRBD2. The missing CDR3 end, 3 residues past where the read stops, is filled in from the germline J gene. Looked up from germline, CDR1 is SSHAT and CDR2 is FNYEAQ (reference sequence). This CDR3 contains 15 residues. V lost 3 bases, J lost 2 bases, and 4 bases stayed unmatched.

Many counts were recorded for this clone. Sequencing ends 3 residues short of the CDR3 end; the germline J gene provides the rest. The chain couples TRBV9 to TRBJ2-7, with TRBD1 as a possible D gene (5 bases). In germline, CDR1 is SGDLS, CDR2 YYNGEE. Trimming stripped 3 bases from V and 2 bases from J, with 9 bases between. The length of the CDR3 is 13 residues. The CDR3 bases that were read are TGTGCCAGCAGCGCCAGACAGCCCTACGAG. This translates into CASSARQPYE. The whole CDR3 protein is CASSARQPYEQYF.

This clone was picked up many times. Read sequence stops 3 residues before the CDR3 end, and the germline J gene provides the missing end. V usage is TRBV30 and J usage is TRBJ2-2; 9 bases agree with TRBD2. The germline V gene has CDR1 GTSNPN and CDR2 SVGIG (reference sequence). This CDR3 has 14 amino acids. V trimming: 3 bases; J trimming: 6 bases; junction bases outside the gene matches: 5. The DNA read from the CDR3 is TGTGCCTGGAGGGTTAGCGGGAGTTCCGGGGAG. Translating it yields CAWRVSGSSGE. In full, the CDR3 is CAWRVSGSSGELFF.

This clone has ten or more counts. The CDR3 is cut off 3 residues early in the read; its end comes from the germline J gene. The chain combines TRBV7-3 with TRBJ2-1, with 9 bases that match TRBD2. Germline loops: CDR1 SGHTA, CDR2 FQGTGA. The CDR3 loop spans 16 amino acids. Trimming removed 5 bases from V and 3 bases from J; junction bases left unmatched: 8. The CDR3 DNA, read in part, is TGTGCCAGCAGCCCAAAAGCGGGGGGCGGCTACAATGAG. Protein sequence: CASSPKAGGGYNE. The entire CDR3 is CASSPKAGGGYNEQFF.

In its sample, this clone was seen many times. The read ends 3 residues shy of where the CDR3 ends; the end is completed using the germline J gene. This chain uses TRBV29-1 with TRBJ1-2; D is uncertain. The CDR3 is 10 residues long. V lost 7 bases and J 3 bases, leaving 6 bases between the germline ends. CDR1 and CDR2 from the germline V gene are SQVTM and ANQGSEA. The CDR3 bases that were read are TGCAGCGCCGGGGACTATGGC. Translating gives CSAGDYG. The whole CDR3 region reads CSAGDYGYTF.

This clone was recorded at least ten times. The CDR3 end lies 3 residues beyond the end of the read and is filled in from the germline J gene. The gene calls are TRBV2 and TRBJ1-1; TRBD1 agrees at 7 bases. The CDR3 has 12 amino acids. J was trimmed by 0 bases and V by 10 bases; bases with no gene match: 2. Germline V gives CDR1 SNHLY, CDR2 FYNNEI. Partial CDR3 DNA: TGTGCCATAGACAGGGTGAACACTGAA. As protein: CAIDRVNTE. The full CDR3 is CAIDRVNTEAFF.

This clone occurred many times. Sequencing ends 3 residues short of the CDR3 end; the germline J gene provides the rest. This rearrangement joins TRBV20-1 to TRBJ1-3; no clear D. The CDR3 extends over 14 amino acids. V was cut by 3 bases and J by 4 bases, with 13 bases left in between. The V gene's germline CDR1 is DFQATT and CDR2 SNEGSKA (reference sequence). The chain's CDR3 is CSARQSQRGNTIYF. The sequenced part of the CDR3 DNA is TGCAGTGCTAGGCAATCTCAGCGGGGAAACACC.

This clone has ten or more counts. The read is 3 residues too short to cover the CDR3 end, so that end is filled in from the germline J gene. The J gene is TRBJ2-7, the V gene TRBV5-1; D unresolved. This CDR3 has 13 amino acids. The V gene lost 2 bases and the J gene lost 6 bases, with 12 bases spanning the gap. CDR1 is SGHRS and CDR2 is YFSETQ in the germline V gene. The covered CDR3 bases are TGCGCCAGCAGCTTAGTCTTACGAGCCGAG. It codes for CASSLVLRAE. In full, the CDR3 reads CASSLVLRAEQYF. The full variable domain, with the rest looked up from reference TRBV5-1 and TRBJ2-7, is KAGVTQTPRYLIKTRGQQVTLSCSPISGHRSVSWYQQTPGQGLQFLFEYFSETQRNKGNFPGRFSGRQFSNSRSEMNVSTLELGDSALYLCASSLVLRAEQYFGPGTRLTVT.

At least ten counts were recorded for this clone. One end of the junction fails to match germline, which may point to a read error. With the read ending 3 residues before the CDR3 end, the germline J gene is used to fill in that end. The V gene is TRBV4-2, the J gene TRBJ2-2, with 11 bases lining up with TRBD1. This CDR3 is built from 16 residues. Looked up from germline, CDR1 is LGHNA and CDR2 is YNFKEQ. CDR3 bases read: TGCGCCAGCAGCCAAAGAGGGACAGGGGGTACCGGGGAG. It translates to CASSQRGTGGTGE. The entire CDR3 protein reads CASSQRGTGGTGELFF.

This clone was detected only a few times. This chain's CDR3 is CASSWDRELPNEQFF. The CDR3 bases that were read are TGTGCCAGCAGCTGGGACAGGGAGCTGCCCAATGAG. The chain is built from TRBV11-3 and TRBJ2-1; 9 positions match TRBD1. The read ends 3 residues shy of where the CDR3 ends; the end is completed using the germline J gene. V lost 4 bases, J lost 6 bases, and 7 bases stayed unmatched. This CDR3 is 15 amino acids long. The germline CDR1 and CDR2 sequences are SGHNT and YENEEA.

This clone was detected ten times or more. The read ends 3 residues early relative to the CDR3; the germline J gene fills the gap. The chain links TRBV19 to TRBJ2-5; D may be TRBD1 (6 bases). CDR3 size: 15 residues. Germline lookup yields CDR1 LNHDA and CDR2 SQIVND (reference sequence). Trimming cost V 3 bases and J 0 bases, with 11 bases left between them. CDR3 amino acids: CASSISGVDQETQYF. Incomplete CDR3 DNA: TGTGCCAGTAGTATTTCAGGGGTTGACCAAGAGACC. The variable domain in full, completed from reference TRBV19 and TRBJ2-5, reads DGGITQSPKYLFRKEGQNVTLSCEQNLNHDAMYWYRQDPGQGLRLIYYSQIVNDFQKGDIAEGYSVSREKKESFPLTVTSAQKNPTAFYLCASSISGVDQETQYFGPGTRLLVL.

This clone was seen ten or more times. Coverage ceases 3 residues before the CDR3 finishes, and the germline J gene fills in the end. The chain carries TRBV20-1 and TRBJ1-2, with D unresolved. CDR1 and CDR2 (germline): DFQATT, SNEGSKA (reference sequence). The CDR3 spans 13 residues. V was cut by 3 bases and J by 3 bases, with 11 bases left in between. CDR3 bases read: TGCAGTGCTAGCGAGGGTGGCGACTATGGC. Translation: CSASEGGDYG. The CDR3 as a whole reads CSASEGGDYGYTF.

This clone has a count of ten or more. The CDR3 extends 3 residues past the end of the read, so its final part is completed from the germline J gene. This chain uses TRBV6-4 with TRBJ1-1; no firm D call. The germline V gene encodes CDR1 MRHNA and CDR2 SNTAGT. The CDR3 contains 13 residues. Trimming took 3 bases from V and 1 from J, leaving 6 bases between them. The DNA read from the CDR3 is TGTGCCAGCAGTGAAAAACAGAACACTGAA. It codes for CASSEKQNTE. The entire CDR3 reads CASSEKQNTEAFF.

This clone was recorded many times. The CDR3 end lies 3 residues beyond the end of the read and is filled in from the germline J gene. This chain joins TRBV30 and TRBJ2-1; a possible D gene is TRBD2 (6 bases). Germline CDR1 GTSNPN, CDR2 SVGIG (reference sequence). V lost 5 bases to trimming and J lost 9 bases, with 14 bases between them. The CDR3 runs to 12 residues. CDR3 sequence reads: CAWGAGGAEQFF. The CDR3 bases that were read are TGTGCCTGGGGGGCCGGAGGGGCTGAG. The variable domain in full, with the rest retrieved from reference TRBV30 and TRBJ2-1, is SQTIHQWPATLVQPVGSPLSLECTVEGTSNPNLYWYRQAAGRGLQLLFYSVGIGQISSEVPQNLSASRPQDRQFILSSKKLLLSDSGFYLCAWGAGGAEQFFGPGTRLTVL.

This clone came up many times. The junction departs from germline at one end; a sequencing error may be responsible. The read comes to an end 3 residues before the CDR3 does, leaving the germline J gene to fill in the end. The same CDR3 can be traced to other DNA sequences in this sample. The rearrangement joins TRBV4-2 to TRBJ1-2; D ambiguous. This CDR3 comprises 14 residues. Germline assignment: CDR1 LGHNA and CDR2 YNFKEQ. CDR3 residues: CASSPQRVSEGYTF. Partial CDR3 DNA: TGCGCCAGCAGCCCTCAGAGGGTTTCGGAGGGC.

This clone has ten or more counts. The read finishes 3 residues shy of the CDR3 end, and the germline J gene is used to complete it. This chain joins TRBV5-5 and TRBJ2-1; 10 bases match TRBD2. Trimming at V came to 2 bases and at J to 7 bases, leaving 6 bases not matched to a gene. Germline V CDR1 and CDR2: SGHKS, YYEKEE (reference sequence). This CDR3 has 15 residues. CDR3 residues: CASSFSERGGNEQFF. Partial CDR3 DNA: TGTGCCAGCAGCTTCTCGGAGCGGGGGGGGAATGAG.

In this sample, this clone turned up many times. The missing CDR3 end, 3 residues past where the read stops, is filled in from the germline J gene. The rearrangement uses TRBV5-1 and TRBJ2-1, with 10 nucleotides matching TRBD2. Per germline, CDR1 SGHRS and CDR2 YFSETQ. V shed 0 bases, J shed 4 bases, and the junction held 16 bases outside the gene matches. The CDR3 extends over 20 amino acids. Partial CDR3 DNA: TGCGCCAGCAGCTTGGTAACCAGCGGGGGGGCACCTACCCTATACAATGAG. Translation gives CASSLVTSGGAPTLYNE. The entire CDR3 is CASSLVTSGGAPTLYNEQFF.

A note on this clone: The read finishes 3 residues shy of the CDR3 end, and the germline J gene is used to complete it. The rearrangement uses TRBV20-1 and TRBJ1-1, with TRBD1 identical over 9 bases. Germline CDR1 and CDR2: DFQATT and SNEGSKA (reference sequence). The V and J ends lost 5 bases and 5 bases, in that order; junction bases with no gene match: 9. The CDR3 runs 14 residues. CDR3 DNA (partial): TGCAGTGCTGGGGGACAGGGTGGAAAAACTGAA. Encoded protein: CSAGGQGGKTE. Given in full, the CDR3 is CSAGGQGGKTEAFF.

In its sample, this clone was seen many times. Read coverage stops 3 residues before the CDR3 terminus; the germline J gene supplies the remainder. This chain uses TRBV6-2 or TRBV6-3 with TRBJ1-5, with TRBD1 as a possible D gene (5 bases). This CDR3 is built from 14 residues. Germline loops: CDR1 MNHEY, CDR2 SVGEGT. V dropped 6 bases and J dropped 6 bases, with 15 bases sitting between them. The CDR3 reads CASSLTGGSQPQHF. Partial CDR3 DNA: TGTGCCAGCAGCCTAACGGGGGGAAGTCAGCCC.

This clone occurred many times. Read data end 3 residues before the CDR3 end; the end is taken from the germline J gene. The J gene is TRBJ1-3, the V gene TRBV18; D not certain. The V end was cut by 3 bases, the J end by 4 bases, with 13 bases between. The CDR3 covers 15 residues. Per germline, CDR1 KGHSH and CDR2 LQKENI. Partial CDR3 DNA: TGTGCCAGCTCACCTGTTATCCGTACAGGAAACACC. Its translation is CASSPVIRTGNT. The whole CDR3 protein is CASSPVIRTGNTIYF.

This clone was recorded at least ten times. The read comes to an end 3 residues before the CDR3 does, leaving the germline J gene to fill in the end. V usage is TRBV4-2 and J usage is TRBJ2-5; D is undetermined. Germline loops: CDR1 LGHNA, CDR2 YNFKEQ. The V gene lost 3 bases and the J gene lost 2 bases, with 7 bases spanning the gap. The length of the CDR3 is 13 residues. This chain's CDR3 is CASSHGKQETQYF. The sequenced part of the CDR3 DNA is TGTGCCAGCAGCCATGGCAAGCAAGAGACC.

At least ten counts were recorded for this clone. From the germline J gene comes the end of the CDR3, since the read stops 3 residues before it. The V and J genes are TRBV19 and TRBJ1-1; no reliable D call. This CDR3 has 12 residues. Germline V lookup: CDR1 LNHDA, CDR2 SQIVND (reference sequence). V lost 6 bases and J lost 1, with 6 bases in between. The CDR3 loop reads CASREGNTEAFF. The sequenced part of the CDR3 DNA is TGTGCCAGTAGGGAGGGGAACACTGAA.

This clone was seen at least ten times. The read ends 3 residues before the CDR3 terminus; that terminus is restored from the germline J gene. The gene calls are TRBV10-3 and TRBJ2-5, with TRBD2 identical over 7 bases. The CDR3 runs to 13 residues. Losses at the gene ends were 8 bases for V and 3 bases for J; bases not matched to a gene: 6. Germline V CDR1 and CDR2: ENHRY, SYGVKD. The covered CDR3 bases are TGTGCCATCTTTTCCAGCGGGGAAGAGACC. Its translation: CAIFSSGEET. The complete CDR3 protein is CAIFSSGEETQYF.

This clone has at least ten counts. The read ends 3 residues before the CDR3 terminus; that terminus is restored from the germline J gene. This chain joins TRBV18 and TRBJ1-6; TRBD1 aligns across 7 bases. The germline V gene encodes CDR1 KGHSH and CDR2 LQKENI. The CDR3 runs 17 residues. The trim removed 6 bases at V and 1 base at J, leaving 9 bases unmatched. The sequenced part of the CDR3 DNA is TGTGCCAGCTCGTCACAGGGGATTAGTTCCTATAATTCACCC. Amino acid sequence: CASSSQGISSYNSP. The whole CDR3 protein reads CASSSQGISSYNSPLHF. The full variable domain, with the rest looked up from reference TRBV18 and TRBJ1-6, is NAGVMQNPRHLVRRRGQEARLRCSPMKGHSHVYWYRQLPEEGLKFMVYLQKENIIDESGMPKERFSAEFPKEGPSILRIQQVVRGDSAAYFCASSSQGISSYNSPLHFGNGTRLTVT.

Many counts were recorded for this clone. The read falls 3 residues short of the CDR3 end, and the missing part is taken from the germline J gene. The chain recombines TRBV7-8 with TRBJ1-1, with D hard to call. Germline V gene sequence: CDR1 SGHVS, CDR2 FQNEAQ. This CDR3 spans 15 amino acids. V was pared by 2 bases and J by 3 bases, with 13 bases between. CDR3 residues: CASSLPPTVDTEAFF. The sequenced part of the CDR3 DNA is TGTGCCAGCAGCTTACCCCCTACAGTAGACACTGAA.